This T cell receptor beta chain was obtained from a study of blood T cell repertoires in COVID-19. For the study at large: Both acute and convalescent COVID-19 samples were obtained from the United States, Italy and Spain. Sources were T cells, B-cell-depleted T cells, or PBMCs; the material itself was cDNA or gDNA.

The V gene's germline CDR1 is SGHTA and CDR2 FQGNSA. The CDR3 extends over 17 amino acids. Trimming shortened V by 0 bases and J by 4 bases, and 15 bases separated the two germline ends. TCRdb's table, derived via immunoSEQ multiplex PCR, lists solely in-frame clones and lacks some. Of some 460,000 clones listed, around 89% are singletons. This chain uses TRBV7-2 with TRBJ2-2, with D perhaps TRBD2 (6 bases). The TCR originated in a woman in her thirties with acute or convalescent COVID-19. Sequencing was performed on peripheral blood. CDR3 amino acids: CASSLASGGVFTGELFF. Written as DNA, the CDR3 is TGTGCCAGCAGCTTAGCTAGCGGCGGGGTGTTCACCGGGGAGCTGTTTTTT.